The entry that follows covers one T cell receptor (beta chain) sequence. What it binds is not known. PCR used 60 Vbeta primers and 13 Jbeta primers. Sequencing used immunoSEQ multiplex PCR; TCRdb keeps in-frame clones, though not all of them. The sample lists under 130,000 clones; around 75% were seen once. The record originates from a study of cytomegalovirus exposure and HLA in healthy donors. Study conclusions and caveats: Later work showed greater clonal expansion in HLA-associated TCR beta chains than in equally common others. It was reported that TCR beta sequences correctly inferred the HLA-A and HLA-B alleles for most subjects.

Trimming removed 0 bases from V and 7 bases from J; junction bases left unmatched: 7. The germline V gene has CDR1 PRHDT and CDR2 FYEKMQ (reference sequence). The CDR3 is 18 amino acids. What was sequenced was PBMCs. The genes are TRBV13 and TRBJ2-3; 16 bases fit TRBD2. The receptor was derived from a man aged 35 to 55 in good health and CMV-seronegative. DNA of the CDR3: TGTGCCAGCAGCTTAGGCCGAGGGACTAGCGGGAGGGAATATACGCAGTATTTT. This sequence encodes CASSLGRGTSGREYTQYF.